A single sample is the source of the 12 T cell receptor beta chains below, sequenced in a study of cytomegalovirus exposure and HLA in healthy donors. Vbeta (60) and Jbeta (13) primers were used in the PCR. Data came from immunoSEQ multiplex PCR; TCRdb stores just in-frame clones and leaves some out. Here the sample table reports 60,000 to 80,000 clones. The sequenced sample was PBMCs. These receptors all stem from a boy aged 5-17 years in good health and CMV-seronegative.

The V gene is TRBV15, the J gene TRBJ1-2; 10 bases match TRBD1. The V gene end was trimmed by 6 bases and the J gene end by 2 bases; junction bases not matched to a gene: 12. Germline V gene data show CDR1 as LNHNV and CDR2 as YYDKDF (reference sequence). This CDR3 contains 17 residues. The CDR3 reads CATSETGTGATNYGYTF. In nucleotides, the CDR3 is TGTGCCACCAGTGAGACTGGGACAGGGGCGACAAACTATGGCTACACCTTC.

The V and J genes are TRBV5-1 and TRBJ1-5; D not certain. The V and J ends lost 0 bases and 1 base respectively, with 8 bases between them. The CDR3 covers 15 residues. In germline, CDR1 is SGHRS, CDR2 YFSETQ. Here the CDR3 reads CASSLDGISNQPQHF. The DNA of the CDR3 is TGCGCCAGCAGCTTGGATGGCATAAGCAATCAGCCCCAGCATTTT.

The V call is TRBV18, the J call TRBJ2-7; 8 bases match TRBD2. Germline CDR1 and CDR2: KGHSH and LQKENI. V dropped 3 bases and J dropped 2; count of bases not matched to a gene: 9. This CDR3 has 16 amino acids. CDR3 region: CASSPIPSGGPYEQYF. The DNA of the CDR3 is TGTGCCAGCTCACCGATACCCAGCGGGGGCCCCTACGAGCAGTACTTC. The full variable domain, rest sourced from reference TRBV18 and TRBJ2-7, is NAGVMQNPRHLVRRRGQEARLRCSPMKGHSHVYWYRQLPEEGLKFMVYLQKENIIDESGMPKERFSAEFPKEGPSILRIQQVVRGDSAAYFCASSPIPSGGPYEQYFGPGTRLTVT.

This chain connects TRBV21-1 to TRBJ2-7; TRBD2, the table's D call, was not compared with the DNA. TRBV21-1 is deemed a pseudogene. The length of the CDR3 is 17 residues. This chain's CDR3 is CASSTLRGLRGRDEQYF. The CDR3 nucleotides are TGTGCCAGCAGCACGCTCCGTGGACTGCGAGGAAGGGACGAGCAGTACTTC.

The CDR3 is CASSRDRNTEAFF. The CDR3 DNA sequence: TGTGCCAGCAGCCGCGACAGGAACACTGAAGCTTTCTTT. The chain is built from TRBV2 and TRBJ1-1, with D possibly matching TRBD1 (5 bases). Germline CDR1 SNHLY, CDR2 FYNNEI. This CDR3 spans 13 amino acids. Trimming took 6 bases from V and 1 from J, leaving 9 bases between them.

The chain uses TRBV6-5 and TRBJ2-3, with 10 nucleotides matching TRBD1. The V gene's germline CDR1 is MNHEY and CDR2 SVGAGI. The CDR3 length is 13 residues. With V trimmed by 10 bases and J by 3 bases, 4 bases remained unmatched. The CDR3 spells CATGTGETDTQYF. The CDR3 bases are TGTGCCACGGGGACAGGGGAGACAGATACGCAGTATTTT.

The rearrangement uses TRBV5-1 and TRBJ1-2; 7 bases are a match to TRBD1. The CDR3 is 13 residues long. CDR1 is SGHRS, CDR2 YFSETQ, per germline. V shed 0 bases and J 8 bases; nucleotides not matched to a gene: 4. The CDR3 is CASSLAGRGGYTF. CDR3 DNA sequence: TGCGCCAGCAGCTTGGCCGGCAGGGGGGGCTACACCTTC.

This sequence joins TRBV2 and TRBJ2-1; a possible D gene is TRBD1 (6 bases). The CDR3 is made up of 14 amino acids. Looked up from germline, CDR1 is SNHLY and CDR2 is FYNNEI. V lost 5 bases and J lost 4, with 12 bases in between. The CDR3 DNA is TGTGCCAGCAGTACCGGGACACGGTACAATGAGCAGTTCTTC. It codes for CASSTGTRYNEQFF.

The CDR3 sequence is CASSENSGEKVLRDYGYTF. Written as DNA, the CDR3 is TGTGCCAGCAGTGAAAATTCGGGGGAAAAAGTATTAAGGGACTATGGCTACACCTTC. V is TRBV6-1 and J is TRBJ1-2; tentative D call: TRBD1 (5 bases). The V and J ends lost 2 bases and 3 bases respectively, with 25 bases between them. The CDR3 has 19 residues. Germline V lookup: CDR1 MNHNS, CDR2 SASEGT.

The CDR3 region has the DNA TGTGCCAGCAGTGAAGTCGAAGCGGGGGGATACGAGCAGTACTTC. This sequence encodes CASSEVEAGGYEQYF. The genes are TRBV6-1 and TRBJ2-5; 9 bases are a match to TRBD2. The J call is uncertain, as TRBJ2-7 better fits the DNA end. Germline V gene sequence: CDR1 MNHNS, CDR2 SASEGT. This CDR3 is 15 amino acids long.

Regarding this clone: One end of the junction fails to match germline, which may point to a read error. The chain couples TRBV30 to TRBJ1-1, with TRBD1 matching over 12 bases. Germline assignment: CDR1 GTSNPN and CDR2 SVGIG (reference sequence). This CDR3 is 15 amino acids long. The CDR3: CAGSKGGQGASEAFF. The DNA of the CDR3 is TGTGCCGGGAGTAAGGGGGGACAGGGGGCCAGTGAAGCTTTCTTT.

In DNA, the CDR3 is TGTGCCAGCAGACGTGAACTAGCGGGGCACCAAGAGACCCAGTACTTC. This gives the protein CASRRELAGHQETQYF. This sequence joins TRBV5-4 and TRBJ2-5, with 10 bases aligning to TRBD2. Germline CDR1 is SGHNT and CDR2 is YYREEE (reference sequence). Trimming at V came to 5 bases and at J to 0 bases, leaving 7 bases not matched to a gene. The CDR3 has 16 residues.